This paragraph reports one T cell receptor beta chain. This receptor's antigen is unknown. Nothing much larger sits one base from this clone, and base qualities are not available. The donors were roughly 40 Caucasian individuals from Russia, aged 6 to 90 years, who were systemically healthy. About 10 milliliters of peripheral blood were drawn from each donor into EDTA-treated Vacutainer tubes. PBMCs were isolated by Ficoll-Paque density-gradient centrifugation, with at least 6 million obtained per sample. Trizol reagent was used to extract total RNA from the PBMCs, yielding at least 6 micrograms per sample. Naive CD45RAhigh/CD27high T cell percentages were measured by flow cytometry on a PBMC aliquot from every donor. This sample was included in a study of blood T cells in healthy people across ages (dated by TCRdb to the mid-2010s). For the study in its entirety: In model experiments, template switching captured about one uniquely barcoded TCR beta cDNA molecule for every two T cells. Age-related changes in TCR beta repertoire diversity were measured in the study by deep sequencing normalized with unique cDNA molecular identifiers. Donors were grouped into four age groups: young (average roughly 17 years), middle-aged (less than 40), aged (about 60) and long-lived (less than 85). To avoid experimental bias, donors of different ages were spread randomly across the sequencing lanes. Two additional independent replicas of 1 million unique cDNA reads from the same blood draw were analyzed for two donors (one aged 18 to 30 and one aged 80 or older). General conclusions and limits of the study: A strong correlation was found between observed TCR beta diversity and the percentage of naive T cells measured by flow cytometry. Bulk unsorted PBMC profiling prevented conclusive comparison of naive and antigen-experienced compartments. Donor CMV infection status was unknown, potentially confounding age-related changes in expanded clonotypes. Observed TCR beta diversity per million T cells fell roughly linearly with age, and a significant reduction was already apparent by age approximately 41. Total diversity estimates from one million sequenced T cells were considered lower bounds and underestimates. Compared with the aged group, the long-lived group had more naive CD4+ T cells, fewer expanded clones and increased TCR diversity, suggesting age selection.

Libraries came from 5' RACE. This sample was sequenced with an Illumina HiSeq 2500. A second roughly 6 to 11 cycle PCR used a sample-barcoded 5' primer and a J-beta primer mix. A template-switch 5' adaptor carrying 12 random nucleotides introduced a unique molecular identifier onto each TCR beta cDNA molecule. Each sample yielded at least 3 million CDR3-containing paired-end reads. All of the RNA was converted into first-strand cDNA using the Mint cDNA synthesis kit, with a TRBC-specific oligonucleotide serving as the primer. Following uracil-DNA glycosylase treatment, all cDNA underwent a first 18-cycle PCR with the universal primers M1SS and BC2_uni_R. Per the source publication's procedure: Each sample was normalized by randomly selecting 1 million high-quality reads, each carrying a distinct molecular identifier. Reads sharing molecular identifiers were discarded rather than binned into consensus sequences. CDR3 identification, clonotype clustering and error correction used MiTCR with a Q25 quality threshold and the strictest error-elimination algorithm. A nonparametric unseen species model using Euler transformation provided a lower-bound estimate of total TCR beta diversity. The public reads were quality trimmed at Q25 with fastp and then assembled into clones with MiXCR by TCRdb, keeping productive beta chains. Each CDR3 protein appears once, grouped with its most common genes and DNA. The authors' filters were not applied to this entry. The sample profile shows 650,000 to 1,000,000 distinct CDR3 sequences; roughly 34% of them were found once. The ten largest clones capture over 10% of the sample.

V has 1 base trimmed and J has 3 bases trimmed; junction bases matching no gene number 6. CDR3 length: 15 amino acids, cysteine to phenylalanine. CDR3 DNA is the only sequence kept; it has 45 bases, read in frame from the first base. CDR1 LGHNA and CDR2 YSLEER were looked up in the germline V gene. The TCR was taken from a man aged 18 to 30 in good health. The sequenced sample consisted of blood. The V and J segments used are TRBV4-3 and TRBJ2-7, and TRBD1 matches 7 of the central bases. The DNA sequence is as follows: TGCGCCAGCAGCCAAGCGAGGGACAGCATCTACGAGCAGTACTTC. Its protein reads: CASSQARDSIYEQYF.